This T cell receptor beta chain derives from a study of prognosis after radiotherapy for stage I lung cancer. Background on the study: Patients received stereotactic body radiotherapy alone, with no concurrent therapy.

Study-wide findings and caveats: Before stereotactic body radiation therapy the median unique TCR clone count was around 9,400, and afterwards it fell to 5,500 to 8,000.

As to this clonotype: Its cognate antigen is unknown.

Each of the patients had no lymph node involvement on CT and PET/CT and no prior chemotherapy, radiotherapy or other malignancies. This CDR3 is 17 amino acids long. V dropped 7 bases and J dropped 4; count of bases not matched to a gene: 15. The germline gives CDR1 SGHVS, CDR2 FQNEAQ. Two rounds of multiplex PCR amplified TCR beta CDR3 from genomic DNA. The first round of PCR was done with primers that matched each TRBV and TRBJ gene. TCRdb re-analysed the multiplex PCR reads in MiXCR, keeping a single row per CDR3 protein. The repertoire has about 14,000 distinct CDR3 sequences, around 54% of them found once; the top ten carry approximately 27%.

The sequencing used PBMCs, collected before or after stereotactic body radiation therapy (not recorded which). This sequence was found in a donor aged 50 or older with non-small cell lung cancer. V is TRBV7-8 and J is TRBJ2-1, with 8 bases aligning to TRBD2. The CDR3 here is CASILPPGTSGYNEQFF. In DNA, the CDR3 is TGTGCCAGCATCCTCCCCCCCGGTACTAGCGGATACAATGAGCAGTTCTTC. Supplemented by reference TRBV7-8 and TRBJ2-1, the full variable domain reads GAGVSQSPRYKVAKRGQDVALRCDPISGHVSLFWYQQALGQGPEFLTYFQNEAQLDKSGLPSDRFFAERPEGSVSTLKIQRTQQEDSAVYLCASILPPGTSGYNEQFFGPGTRLTVL.